This is a list of T cell receptor beta chains from one sample in a study of human T cells and chemical hapten exposure. TCRdb passed the RACE reads through MiXCR, listing each CDR3 protein once. The profile shows tens of thousands of distinct CDR3 sequences, approximately 10% of them singletons. The sequenced sample was whole blood, obtained in connection with sensitization to the hapten diphenylcyclopropenone (DPC). Receptor source: a man between 35 and 55 years old with alopecia areata. Some clones in this sample may be carry-over from other donors' samples. The CDR3 runs from the conserved cysteine through the conserved F or W. Rows may omit the clone size; those that give it use once, few, many or a size class.

V: TRBV30; J: TRBJ1-2; size: -; length: 13; CDR3: CAWSVLGRGGYTF
V: TRBV30; J: TRBJ1-2; size: many; length: 15; CDR3: CAWSKVDPVNYGYTF
V: TRBV28; J: TRBJ2-7; size: few; length: 14; CDR3: CASSPLRTSGSQYF
V: TRBV6-2/TRBV6-3; J: TRBJ1-5; size: -; length: 15; CDR3: CASSYSTVSNQPQHF
V: TRBV6-2/TRBV6-3; J: TRBJ1-5; size: many; length: 15; CDR3: CASSYAGGSNQPQHF
V: TRBV20-1; J: TRBJ2-2; size: few; length: 14; CDR3: CSARTGLNTGELFF
V: TRBV30; J: TRBJ1-1; size: few; length: 14; CDR3: CAWSVQGGRAEAFF
V: TRBV28; J: TRBJ1-1; size: few; length: 12; CDR3: CASRSLNTEAFF
V: TRBV14; J: TRBJ1-6; size: -; length: 17; CDR3: CASSQESWTGYNSPLHF
V: TRBV14; J: TRBJ2-2; size: few; length: 14; CDR3: CASSRGANTGELFF
V: TRBV4-3; J: TRBJ2-3; size: many; length: 15; CDR3: CASSQGALGTDTQYF
V: TRBV14; J: TRBJ2-3; size: -; length: 14; CDR3: CASSQFYRTDTQYF
V: TRBV12-3/TRBV12-4; J: TRBJ2-3; size: few; length: 15; CDR3: CASSRTSGITDTQYF
V: TRBV19; J: TRBJ2-2; size: few; length: 16; CDR3: CASSILWTSGPGELFF